These T cell receptor beta chains were read from a single sample in a study of T cell changes during pregnancy in multiple sclerosis. TCRdb's copy holds only in-frame clones and misses some; the assay was immunoSEQ multiplex PCR. The sample lists about 46,000 clones, approximately 89% occurring once. The material sequenced was CD8+ T cells from peripheral blood mononuclear cells, taken in the second trimester of pregnancy. The source is a female donor with multiple sclerosis, enrolled in a pregnancy study. Each CDR3 is given with its conserved first and last residue. Each record gives: V gene, clone size, D gene, J gene, CDR3 protein, CDR3 DNA. A D gene is named only where the DNA matches it firmly. Clone size is stated in some rows and not others, as once, few, many or a class when expanded.

v_call: TRBV11-2; clone_size: NA; d_call: NA; j_call: TRBJ2-3; cdr3_aa: CASSLVGGSTDTQYF; cdr3_nt: TGTGCCAGCAGCTTAGTGGGGGGTAGCACAGATACGCAGTATTTT
v_call: TRBV7-9; clone_size: NA; d_call: NA; j_call: TRBJ2-3; cdr3_aa: CASSDAPTGPSQYF; cdr3_nt: TGTGCCAGCAGCGACGCCCCCACAGGGCCATCGCAGTATTTT
v_call: TRBV5-6; clone_size: NA; d_call: TRBD2; j_call: TRBJ2-3; cdr3_aa: CASSLGASGTQYF; cdr3_nt: TGTGCCAGCTCGTTAGGGGCTAGCGGGACGCAGTATTTT
v_call: TRBV10-3; clone_size: NA; d_call: NA; j_call: TRBJ2-7; cdr3_aa: CAIRGLPYHEQYF; cdr3_nt: TGTGCCATAAGGGGACTCCCTTACCACGAGCAGTACTTC
v_call: TRBV19; clone_size: NA; d_call: TRBD1; j_call: TRBJ1-2; cdr3_aa: CASSIWTGGDEGGYTF; cdr3_nt: TGTGCCAGTAGTATTTGGACAGGGGGCGATGAGGGTGGCTACACCTTC
v_call: TRBV9; clone_size: few; d_call: NA; j_call: TRBJ2-1; cdr3_aa: CASSVDSSYNEQFF; cdr3_nt: TGTGCCAGCAGCGTAGACAGTTCCTACAATGAGCAGTTCTTC
v_call: TRBV7-9; clone_size: NA; d_call: NA; j_call: TRBJ1-1; cdr3_aa: CASSSSRRSTPNTEAFF; cdr3_nt: TGTGCCAGCAGCTCCAGCAGGCGATCAACCCCGAACACTGAAGCTTTCTTT
v_call: TRBV9; clone_size: once; d_call: NA; j_call: TRBJ1-1; cdr3_aa: CASSPPRGTNTEAFF; cdr3_nt: TGTGCCAGCAGCCCTCCCCGTGGGACTAACACTGAAGCTTTCTTT
v_call: TRBV19; clone_size: NA; d_call: TRBD1; j_call: TRBJ2-7; cdr3_aa: CASSLGQGYEQYF; cdr3_nt: TGTGCCAGTAGTCTGGGACAGGGGTACGAGCAGTACTTC
v_call: TRBV4-3; clone_size: NA; d_call: TRBD1; j_call: TRBJ1-2; cdr3_aa: CASSQDGGGNGYTF; cdr3_nt: TGCGCCAGCAGCCAAGATGGAGGGGGCAATGGCTACACCTTC
v_call: TRBV6-5; clone_size: NA; d_call: NA; j_call: TRBJ2-5; cdr3_aa: CASSPSGDRKETQYF; cdr3_nt: TGTGCCAGCAGTCCCTCGGGCGACAGGAAAGAGACCCAGTACTTC
v_call: TRBV11-2; clone_size: NA; d_call: NA; j_call: TRBJ2-1; cdr3_aa: CASSFRINEQFF; cdr3_nt: TGTGCCAGCAGCTTCAGGATAAATGAGCAGTTCTTC
v_call: TRBV14; clone_size: few; d_call: NA; j_call: TRBJ1-1; cdr3_aa: CASSQVGGGSEAFF; cdr3_nt: TGTGCCAGCAGCCAAGTAGGTGGGGGCTCTGAAGCTTTCTTT
v_call: TRBV7-7; clone_size: NA; d_call: NA; j_call: TRBJ1-1; cdr3_aa: CASSLGTGTEAFF; cdr3_nt: TGTGCCAGCAGCTTAGGAACGGGGACTGAAGCTTTCTTT
v_call: TRBV6-5; clone_size: NA; d_call: TRBD1; j_call: TRBJ1-2; cdr3_aa: CASSPDRALHGYTF; cdr3_nt: TGTGCCAGCAGCCCAGACAGGGCCCTCCATGGCTACACCTTC
v_call: TRBV5-4; clone_size: NA; d_call: NA; j_call: TRBJ2-7; cdr3_aa: CASSLAVGVGEQYF; cdr3_nt: TGTGCCAGCAGCTTGGCCGTAGGGGTCGGAGAGCAGTACTTC
v_call: TRBV7-3; clone_size: few; d_call: TRBD2; j_call: TRBJ2-3; cdr3_aa: CASSLRRGTSASTDTQYF; cdr3_nt: TGTGCCAGCAGCTTACGCCGCGGGACTAGCGCGAGCACAGATACGCAGTATTTT
v_call: TRBV4-1; clone_size: NA; d_call: TRBD1; j_call: TRBJ1-2; cdr3_aa: CASSQSDRGRGYTF; cdr3_nt: TGCGCCAGCAGCCAATCGGACAGGGGCCGGGGCTACACCTTC
v_call: TRBV19; clone_size: NA; d_call: NA; j_call: TRBJ1-1; cdr3_aa: CASKTGGNTEAFF; cdr3_nt: TGTGCCAGTAAAACGGGGGGGAACACTGAAGCTTTCTTT
v_call: TRBV5-4; clone_size: NA; d_call: TRBD2; j_call: TRBJ2-2; cdr3_aa: CASSPGLAGTGELFF; cdr3_nt: TGTGCCAGCAGCCCGGGACTAGCCGGCACCGGGGAGCTGTTTTTT